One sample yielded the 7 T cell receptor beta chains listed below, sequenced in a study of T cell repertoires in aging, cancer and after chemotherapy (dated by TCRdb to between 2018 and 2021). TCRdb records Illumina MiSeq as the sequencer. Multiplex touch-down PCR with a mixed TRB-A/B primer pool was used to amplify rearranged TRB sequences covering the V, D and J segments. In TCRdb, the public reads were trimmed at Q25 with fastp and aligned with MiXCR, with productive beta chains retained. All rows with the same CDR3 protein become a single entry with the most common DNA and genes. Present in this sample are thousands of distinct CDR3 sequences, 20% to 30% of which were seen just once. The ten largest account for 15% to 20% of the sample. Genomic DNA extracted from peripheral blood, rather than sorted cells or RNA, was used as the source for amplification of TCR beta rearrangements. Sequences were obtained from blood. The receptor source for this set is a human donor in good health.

The CDR3 region has the DNA TGCAGTGCTAGAGCCCTGCCTACAAACACTGAAGCTTTCTTT. The encoded protein is CSARALPTNTEAFF. This sequence joins TRBV20-1 and TRBJ1-1, with D hard to call. The CDR3 runs 14 residues. Germline CDR1 DFQATT, CDR2 SNEGSKA (reference sequence). V was pared by 1 base and J by 2 bases, with 11 bases between.

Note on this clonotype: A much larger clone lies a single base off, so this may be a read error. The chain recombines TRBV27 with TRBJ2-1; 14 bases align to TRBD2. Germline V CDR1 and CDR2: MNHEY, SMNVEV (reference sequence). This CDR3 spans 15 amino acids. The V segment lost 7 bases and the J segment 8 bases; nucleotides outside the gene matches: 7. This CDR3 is CASTTGTSGSYEQFF. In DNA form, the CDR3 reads TGTGCCAGCACTACCGGGACTAGCGGGAGTTATGAGCAGTTCTTC.

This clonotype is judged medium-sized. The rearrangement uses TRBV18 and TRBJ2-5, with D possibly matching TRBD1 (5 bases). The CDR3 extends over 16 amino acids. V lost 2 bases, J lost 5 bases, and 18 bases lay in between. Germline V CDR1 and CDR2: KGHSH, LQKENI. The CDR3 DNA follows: TGTGCCAGCTCACCAGCAGGGTCAAGGGCCGACGAGACCCAGTACTTC. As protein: CASSPAGSRADETQYF.

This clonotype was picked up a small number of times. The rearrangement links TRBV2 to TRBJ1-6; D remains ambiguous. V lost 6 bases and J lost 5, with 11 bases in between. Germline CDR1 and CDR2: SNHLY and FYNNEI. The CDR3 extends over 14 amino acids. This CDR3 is CASSTDPNNSPLHF. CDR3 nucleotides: TGTGCCAGCAGCACAGATCCAAATAATTCACCCCTCCACTTT.

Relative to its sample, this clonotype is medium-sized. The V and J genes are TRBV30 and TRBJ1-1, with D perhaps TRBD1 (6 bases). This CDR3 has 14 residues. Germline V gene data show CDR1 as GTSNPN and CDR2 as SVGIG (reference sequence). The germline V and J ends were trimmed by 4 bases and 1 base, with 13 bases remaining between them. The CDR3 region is CAWTPGHWNTEAFF. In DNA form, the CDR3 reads TGTGCCTGGACCCCGGGACACTGGAACACTGAAGCTTTCTTT.

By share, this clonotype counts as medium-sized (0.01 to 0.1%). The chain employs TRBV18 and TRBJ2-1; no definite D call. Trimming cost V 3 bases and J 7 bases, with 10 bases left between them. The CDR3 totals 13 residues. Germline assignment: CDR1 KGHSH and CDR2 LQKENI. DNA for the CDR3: TGTGCCAGCTCACCGCGACAAGGGAATGAGCAGTTCTTC. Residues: CASSPRQGNEQFF.

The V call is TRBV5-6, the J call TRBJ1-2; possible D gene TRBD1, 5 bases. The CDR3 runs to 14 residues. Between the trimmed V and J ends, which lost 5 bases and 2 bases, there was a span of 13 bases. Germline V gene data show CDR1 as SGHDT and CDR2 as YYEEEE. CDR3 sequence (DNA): TGTGCCAGCAGAAAGAGAGGGGCGAACTATGGCTACACCTTC. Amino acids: CASRKRGANYGYTF.